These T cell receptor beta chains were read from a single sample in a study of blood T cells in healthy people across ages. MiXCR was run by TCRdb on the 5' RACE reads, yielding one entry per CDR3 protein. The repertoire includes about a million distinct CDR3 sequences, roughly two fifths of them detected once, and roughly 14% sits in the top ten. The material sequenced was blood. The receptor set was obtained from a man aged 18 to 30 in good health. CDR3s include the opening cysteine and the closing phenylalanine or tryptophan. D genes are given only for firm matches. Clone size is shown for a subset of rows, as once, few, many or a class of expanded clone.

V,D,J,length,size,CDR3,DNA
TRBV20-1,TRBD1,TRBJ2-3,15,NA,CSALSGQGFSDTQYF,TGCAGTGCTCTTTCGGGACAGGGTTTTTCAGATACGCAGTATTTT
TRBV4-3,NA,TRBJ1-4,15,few,CASSQDSRYNEKLFF,TGCGCCAGCAGCCAAGATAGTCGCTACAATGAAAAACTGTTTTTT
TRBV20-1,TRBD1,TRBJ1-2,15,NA,CSARGGTGLNYGYTF,TGCAGTGCTAGGGGGGGGACAGGGTTGAACTATGGCTACACCTTC
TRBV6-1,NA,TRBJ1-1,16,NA,CASSVNPGTLNTEAFF,TGTGCCAGCAGTGTTAACCCCGGCACTTTGAACACTGAAGCTTTCTTT
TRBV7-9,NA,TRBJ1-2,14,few,CASSFRRGIEGYTF,TGTGCCAGCAGCTTCAGAAGGGGGATTGAGGGCTACACCTTC
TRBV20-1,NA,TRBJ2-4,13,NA,CSAKQGSTNIQYF,TGCAGTGCTAAACAGGGATCTACAAACATTCAGTACTTC
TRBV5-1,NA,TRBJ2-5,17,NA,CASSSNHLIAAQETQYF,TGCGCCAGCAGCTCGAATCACCTTATAGCGGCTCAAGAGACCCAGTACTTC
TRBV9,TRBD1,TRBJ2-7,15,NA,CASSGEDRPMDEQYF,TGTGCCAGCAGCGGCGAGGACAGGCCAATGGACGAGCAGTACTTC
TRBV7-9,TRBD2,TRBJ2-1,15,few,CASSEPSGGHNEQFF,TGTGCCAGCAGCGAACCTAGCGGGGGCCACAATGAGCAGTTCTTC
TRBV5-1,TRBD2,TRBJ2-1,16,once,CASSPTSGASYNERYF,TGCGCCAGCAGCCCGACGAGCGGGGCATCATACAATGAGCGGTACTTC
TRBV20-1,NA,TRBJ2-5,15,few,CSARDGKEYQETQYF,TGCAGTGCTAGAGATGGGAAAGAGTACCAAGAGACCCAGTACTTC
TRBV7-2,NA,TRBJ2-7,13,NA,CASSSQVPYEQYF,TGTGCCAGCAGCTCACAGGTCCCCTACGAGCAGTACTTC
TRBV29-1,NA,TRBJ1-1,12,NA,CSVGQGSTEAFF,TGCAGCGTCGGTCAGGGAAGCACTGAAGCTTTCTTT
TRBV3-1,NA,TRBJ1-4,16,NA,CASSQDPESTSEKLFF,TGTGCCAGCAGCCAAGATCCGGAATCAACTAGTGAAAAACTGTTTTTT
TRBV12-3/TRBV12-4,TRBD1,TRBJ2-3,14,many,CASSPTGVGNTQYF,TGTGCCAGCAGTCCAACAGGGGTAGGGAATACGCAGTATTTT
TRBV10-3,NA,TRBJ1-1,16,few,CAISESLKEADTEAFF,TGTGCCATCAGTGAGTCTCTTAAGGAGGCAGACACTGAAGCTTTCTTT
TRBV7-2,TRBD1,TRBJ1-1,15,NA,CASSLATGEGTEAFF,TGTGCCAGCAGCTTAGCGACAGGGGAGGGCACTGAAGCTTTCTTT
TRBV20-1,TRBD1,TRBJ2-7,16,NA,CSAIDPGQANSYEQYF,TGCAGTGCTATAGACCCGGGACAGGCTAACTCCTACGAGCAGTACTTC
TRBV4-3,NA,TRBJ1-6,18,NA,CASSQELSRTTSNSPLHF,TGCGCCAGCAGCCAAGAACTGTCGCGGACAACTTCAAATTCACCCCTCCACTTT
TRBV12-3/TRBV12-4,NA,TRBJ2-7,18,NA,CASSFRERTGGGLYEQYF,TGTGCCAGCAGTTTCCGAGAACGAACGGGGGGCGGTTTGTACGAGCAGTACTTC
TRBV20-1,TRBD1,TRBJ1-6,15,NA,CSASPGGIDSSPLHF,TGCAGTGCTAGTCCAGGGGGCATAGATAGTTCACCCCTCCACTTT
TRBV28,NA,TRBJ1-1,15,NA,CASSLWAEVNTEAFF,TGTGCCAGCAGTTTATGGGCGGAAGTGAACACTGAAGCTTTCTTT
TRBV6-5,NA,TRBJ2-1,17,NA,CASSYYPQGLTYNEQFF,TGTGCCAGCAGTTACTATCCACAGGGTTTAACCTACAATGAGCAGTTCTTC
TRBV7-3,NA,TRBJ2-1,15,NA,CASSSNREGYNEQFF,TGTGCCAGCAGCTCTAACAGGGAGGGGTACAATGAGCAGTTCTTC
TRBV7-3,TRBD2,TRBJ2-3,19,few,CASSAGTSGDPLSTDTQYF,TGTGCCAGCAGCGCCGGGACTAGCGGGGACCCGCTTAGCACAGATACGCAGTATTTT
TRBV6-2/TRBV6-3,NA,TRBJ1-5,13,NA,CAISGGWFQPQHF,TGTGCCATCTCGGGGGGCTGGTTTCAGCCCCAGCATTTT
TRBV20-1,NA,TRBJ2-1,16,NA,CSARVIAVTLSDEQFF,TGCAGCGCTAGAGTGATAGCGGTCACCCTAAGCGATGAGCAGTTCTTC
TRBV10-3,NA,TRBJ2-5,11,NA,CAMSGGETQYF,TGTGCCATGTCAGGCGGGGAGACCCAGTACTTC
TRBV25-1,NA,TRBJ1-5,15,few,CASSEFRGENQPQHF,TGTGCCAGCAGTGAATTCAGGGGAGAAAATCAGCCCCAGCATTTT
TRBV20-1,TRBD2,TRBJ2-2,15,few,CSARTSGGANGELFF,TGCAGTGCCAGAACTAGCGGGGGGGCTAACGGGGAGCTGTTTTTT
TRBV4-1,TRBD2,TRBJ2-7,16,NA,CASSQNPSGDSYEQYF,TGCGCCAGCAGCCAAAACCCTAGCGGGGACTCCTACGAGCAGTACTTC
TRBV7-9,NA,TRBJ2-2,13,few,CAPGTPSTGELFF,TGTGCCCCCGGGACACCCAGCACCGGGGAGCTGTTTTTT
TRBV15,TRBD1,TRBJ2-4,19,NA,CATSRGQGLGVSAKNIQYF,TGTGCCACCAGCAGAGGACAGGGTTTAGGGGTTTCGGCCAAAAACATTCAGTACTTC
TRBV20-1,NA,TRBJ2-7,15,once,CSASEETRGLHEQYF,TGCAGTGCTAGTGAAGAGACAAGGGGCTTGCACGAGCAGTACTTC
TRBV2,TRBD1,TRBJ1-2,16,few,CASSLSRQGSNYGYTF,TGTGCCAGCAGCCTATCCAGACAGGGCTCTAACTATGGCTACACCTTC
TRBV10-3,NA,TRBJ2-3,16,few,CAISFREDRSTDTQYF,TGTGCCATCAGCTTCAGGGAGGACCGTAGCACAGATACGCAGTATTTT
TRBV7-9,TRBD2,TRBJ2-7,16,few,CASSALLAANSYEQYF,TGTGCCAGCAGCGCTCTACTAGCGGCGAACTCCTACGAGCAGTACTTC
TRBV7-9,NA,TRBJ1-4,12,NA,CASSSGEEKLFF,TGTGCCAGCAGCTCAGGGGAGGAAAAACTGTTTTTT
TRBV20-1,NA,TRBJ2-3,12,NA,CGASRLADTQYF,TGCGGTGCTAGCCGATTAGCCGATACGCAGTATTTT
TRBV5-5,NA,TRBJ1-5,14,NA,CASSSVPGSMAQHF,TGTGCCAGCAGCTCGGTACCGGGGAGTATGGCCCAGCATTTT
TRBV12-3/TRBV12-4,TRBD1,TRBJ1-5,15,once,CASSVGTGGGQPQHF,TGTGCCAGCAGTGTCGGGACAGGGGGAGGTCAGCCCCAGCATTTT
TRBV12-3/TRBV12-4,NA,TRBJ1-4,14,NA,CASNPGDHNEKLFF,TGTGCCAGCAACCCAGGGGATCATAATGAAAAACTGTTTTTT
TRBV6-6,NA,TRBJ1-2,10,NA,CASSYNGYTF,TGTGCCAGCAGTTATAATGGCTACACCTTC